This T cell receptor (beta chain) comes out of a study of blood T cell repertoires in COVID-19. Generated by immunoSEQ multiplex PCR, the TCRdb table keeps only in-frame clones and is missing some. This sample has 250,000 to 350,000 clones, with about 88% found just once. Trimming took off 6 bases at V and 3 bases at J, with 11 bases between the two ends. This CDR3 is built from 14 residues. Germline-derived CDR1 and CDR2 are MDHEN and SYDVKM. The sequence derives from a woman in her fifties or sixties with acute or convalescent COVID-19. Sequencing was carried out using peripheral blood. The rearrangement uses TRBV28 and TRBJ2-2, with D possibly TRBD1 on 6 matching bases. In DNA form, the CDR3 reads TGTGCCAGCAGACCGGGACATTACACCGGGGAGCTGTTTTTT. Protein sequence: CASRPGHYTGELFF.